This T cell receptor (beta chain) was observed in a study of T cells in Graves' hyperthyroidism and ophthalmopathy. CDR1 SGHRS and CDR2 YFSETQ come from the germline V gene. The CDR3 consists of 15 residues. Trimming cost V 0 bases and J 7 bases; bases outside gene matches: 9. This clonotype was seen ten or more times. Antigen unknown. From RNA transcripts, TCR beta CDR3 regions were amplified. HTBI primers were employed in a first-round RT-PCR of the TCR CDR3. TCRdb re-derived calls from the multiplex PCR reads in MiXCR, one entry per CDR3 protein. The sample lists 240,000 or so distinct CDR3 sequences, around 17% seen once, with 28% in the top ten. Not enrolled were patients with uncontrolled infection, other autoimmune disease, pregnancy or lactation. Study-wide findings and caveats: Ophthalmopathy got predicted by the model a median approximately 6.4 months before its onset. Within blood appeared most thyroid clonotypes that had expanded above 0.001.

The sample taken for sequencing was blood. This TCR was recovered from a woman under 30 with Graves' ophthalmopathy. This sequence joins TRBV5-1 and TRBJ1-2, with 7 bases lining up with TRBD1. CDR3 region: CASSLGPVTGVGYTF. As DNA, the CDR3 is TGCGCCAGCAGCTTGGGACCCGTTACAGGGGTTGGCTACACCTTC.